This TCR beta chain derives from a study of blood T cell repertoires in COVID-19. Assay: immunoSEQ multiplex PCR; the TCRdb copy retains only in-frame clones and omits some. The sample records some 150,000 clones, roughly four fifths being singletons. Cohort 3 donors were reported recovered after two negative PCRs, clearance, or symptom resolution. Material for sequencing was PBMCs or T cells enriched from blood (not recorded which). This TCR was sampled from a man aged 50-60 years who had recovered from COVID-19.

The CDR3, as DNA: TGTGCCAGCAGCGACGTCCACGGCGGGTCCATAGCACCCCTCCACTTT. It yields the protein CASSDVHGGSIAPLHF. The V and J genes are TRBV9 and TRBJ1-6; unclear D gene. The germline V gene encodes CDR1 SGDLS and CDR2 YYNGEE. V shed 3 bases and J shed 11 bases, with 21 bases lying between them. CDR3 length: 16 amino acids.